The next 5 T cell receptor beta chains were all read from a single sample in a study of beta chain features in type 1 diabetes (dated by TCRdb to 2016 to 2019). Library method: the immunoSEQ multiplex PCR assay. All of the isolated RNA was reverse transcribed with the High Capacity cDNA Reverse Transcription Kit, so expressed TCRB transcripts were sequenced. TCRdb took over this immuneACCESS table, retaining in-frame rearrangements with V and J assigned. Such tables are incomplete; in checked studies, under half of the missing clones stem from an unresolved V gene, and the remainder is unexplained. This sample comprises a few hundred thousand clones, about 15% of them detected only once. 0.019% of the sample is in the top ten clones. The sample comprised naive CD4+ T cells from blood. In light of the paper, this sample's cell subset or site label describes: true naive CD4+ T cells. The receptors here all came from a woman aged 18-30 years in good health.

This clone was seen a handful of times. The rearrangement joins TRBV14 to TRBJ1-1; D gene unclear. Germline lookup yields CDR1 SGHDN and CDR2 FVKESK. V lost 8 bases and J lost 8, with 15 bases in between. The CDR3 has 12 residues. The CDR3 DNA reads TGTGCCAGCTCGGGGAATAGAATCGAAGCTTTCTTT. Protein: CASSGNRIEAFF.

There are a few counts of this clone. This chain joins TRBV29-1 and TRBJ2-5; the D is unclear. The CDR3 length is 12 residues. Germline assignment: CDR1 SQVTM and CDR2 ANQGSEA. Trimming removed 3 bases at V and 5 bases at J, with 10 bases between. The CDR3 DNA reads TGCAGCGTTGACCAGTCTCGTGAGACCCAGTACTTC. Its translation: CSVDQSRETQYF.

The table lists this clone with a few counts. This chain joins TRBV10-3 and TRBJ1-1, with a weak D call TRBD1 (6 bases). The CDR3 covers 13 residues. Germline V gene lookup returns CDR1 ENHRY and CDR2 SYGVKD. V lost 6 bases to trimming and J lost 0 bases, with 8 bases between them. The CDR3 sequence: CAIRDSLNTEAFF. CDR3 DNA: TGTGCCATCAGGGACAGCCTGAACACTGAAGCTTTCTTT.

In this sample, this clone turned up a few times. The gene calls are TRBV30 and TRBJ2-1; 8 nucleotides line up with TRBD2. The CDR3 totals 15 residues. Germline-derived CDR1 and CDR2 are GTSNPN and SVGIG (reference sequence). J was trimmed by 6 bases and V by 2 bases; bases with no gene match: 9. The CDR3 here is CAWSPPGRASNEQFF. The CDR3 nucleotides are TGTGCCTGGAGTCCCCCCGGGAGGGCGTCCAATGAGCAGTTCTTC. Using reference TRBV30 and TRBJ2-1 for the parts outside the CDR3, the full variable domain is SQTIHQWPATLVQPVGSPLSLECTVEGTSNPNLYWYRQAAGRGLQLLFYSVGIGQISSEVPQNLSASRPQDRQFILSSKKLLLSDSGFYLCAWSPPGRASNEQFFGPGTRLTVL.

This clone was found a few times. The chain employs TRBV7-8 and TRBJ2-3; TRBD1 matches at 8 bases. The CDR3 sequence is 15 residues long. Trimming took 4 bases from V and 1 from J; bases not matched to a gene: 4. Germline CDR1 reads SGHVS; CDR2 reads FQNEAQ. In DNA form, the CDR3 reads TGTGCCAGCAGCTCCGACAGGGGCCGCACAGATACGCAGTATTTT. Translation gives CASSSDRGRTDTQYF.